Each of the 6 T cell receptor beta chains below was sequenced from the same sample in a study of pediatric ulcerative colitis. TCRdb keeps only in-frame clones here, not all; method: immunoSEQ multiplex PCR. The sample includes roughly 10,000 clones, approximately 89% of them seen just once. The specimen sequenced was blood. The receptors shown here come from a girl aged 5-17 years with moderate ulcerative colitis.

This clone occurred a few times. The chain couples TRBV5-1 to TRBJ2-1, with 7 positions matching TRBD2. V lost 4 bases to trimming and J lost 1 base; unmatched junction nucleotides: 8. CDR3 length: 16 amino acids. The germline CDR1 and CDR2 sequences are SGHRS and YFSETQ. CDR3 protein: CASSAFAGVSYNEQFF. The CDR3 coding sequence is TGCGCCAGCAGCGCCTTTGCGGGGGTTTCCTACAATGAGCAGTTCTTC. The full variable domain, its missing parts supplied by reference TRBV5-1 and TRBJ2-1, is KAGVTQTPRYLIKTRGQQVTLSCSPISGHRSVSWYQQTPGQGLQFLFEYFSETQRNKGNFPGRFSGRQFSNSRSEMNVSTLELGDSALYLCASSAFAGVSYNEQFFGPGTRLTVL.

The chain links TRBV19 to TRBJ1-5; D unclear. CDR3 length: 16 residues. CDR1 and CDR2 from the germline V gene are LNHDA and SQIVND (reference sequence). Trimming pared 3 bases from V and 7 bases from J, leaving 19 bases between. CDR3 amino acids: CASSMGSRRAGQPQHF. The CDR3 region has the DNA TGTGCCAGTAGTATGGGGTCGCGAAGGGCAGGCCAGCCCCAGCATTTT.

V gene TRBV6-6 combines with J gene TRBJ1-1; no definite D call. V lost 6 bases to trimming and J lost 10 bases, with 15 bases between them. This CDR3 contains 12 residues. Germline CDR1 MNHNY, CDR2 SVGAGI (reference sequence). The chain's CDR3 is CASSHLRDPAFF. CDR3 in DNA: TGTGCCAGCAGCCACCTGAGGGATCCAGCTTTCTTT.

The V call is TRBV5-5, the J call TRBJ1-2; maybe TRBD1 (5 bases). This CDR3 has 14 amino acids. The germline V gene encodes CDR1 SGHKS and CDR2 YYEKEE (reference sequence). CDR3 DNA: TGTGCGACCGCATCTACTGGGGGTTTGGACGGCTACACCTTC. Translation gives CATASTGGLDGYTF.

The chain has TRBV7-9 and TRBJ1-1; tentative D call: TRBD1 (6 bases). CDR3 length: 13 amino acids. The V end lost 2 bases, the J end lost 7 bases, and 11 bases lay between the germline ends. Germline CDR1 SEHNR, CDR2 FQNEAQ (reference sequence). CDR3 residues: CASSLPTGVEAFF. In DNA, the CDR3 is TGTGCCAGCAGCTTACCGACAGGCGTTGAAGCTTTCTTT. Supplemented by reference TRBV7-9 and TRBJ1-1, the full variable domain reads DTGVSQNPRHKITKRGQNVTFRCDPISEHNRLYWYRQTLGQGPEFLTYFQNEAQLEKSRLLSDRFSAERPKGSFSTLEIQRTEQGDSAMYLCASSLPTGVEAFFGQGTRLTVV.

This clone was observed once. This chain links TRBV10-3 with TRBJ1-1, with D hard to call. CDR3 length equals 12 residues. The V end was cut by 10 bases, the J end by 5 bases, with 14 bases between. Germline CDR1 is ENHRY and CDR2 is SYGVKD. The CDR3 reads CATQEGGTEAFF. As DNA, the CDR3 is TGTGCCACCCAGGAGGGAGGAACTGAAGCTTTCTTT.